The rows below give T cell receptor beta chains drawn from one sample of a study of cytomegalovirus exposure and HLA in healthy donors. Assay: immunoSEQ multiplex PCR; the TCRdb copy retains only in-frame clones and omits some. This table has some 190,000 clones, about 80% appearing once. The specimen was PBMCs. The origin of the receptors is a man aged 35-49 years in good health and CMV-seronegative. Both conserved end residues are part of each CDR3. D genes are given only for firm matches. Only some rows state a clone size, as once, few, many or a class for expanded clones.

cdr3_aa cdr3_nt d_call j_call v_call clone_size cdr3_length
CAVSESYRTSGASSYEQYF TGTGCCGTCAGTGAGTCCTACCGAACTAGCGGCGCTAGCTCCTACGAGCAGTACTTC TRBD2 TRBJ2-7 TRBV10-3 NA 19
CASSLGTQGVGQYF TGTGCCAGCAGCTTGGGGACCCAAGGGGTTGGGCAGTACTTC NA TRBJ2-7 TRBV5-6 NA 14
CASSLSGSPGLNSPLHF TGTGCCAGCAGTTTATCAGGTTCTCCAGGACTCAATTCACCCCTCCACTTT NA TRBJ1-6 TRBV27 NA 17
CASSLVGAGDTQYF TGTGCCAGCAGCTTAGTGGGGGCGGGCGATACGCAGTATTTT NA TRBJ2-3 TRBV11-2 NA 14
CASSGTGNYGYTF TGTGCCAGTAGTGGGACAGGGAACTATGGCTACACCTTC TRBD1 TRBJ1-2 TRBV19 few 13
CASIQSGGIGEQYF TGTGCCAGCATACAAAGCGGGGGGATCGGCGAGCAGTACTTC TRBD2 TRBJ2-7 TRBV7-2 few 14
CASSFPSPPAGGPSDTQYF TGTGCCAGCAGCTTCCCTAGCCCCCCCGCGGGGGGGCCGTCAGATACGCAGTATTTT TRBD2 TRBJ2-3 TRBV7-2 NA 19
CASSLASGGPNEQFF TGTGCCAGCAGCTTAGCTAGCGGGGGCCCAAATGAGCAGTTCTTC TRBD2 TRBJ2-1 TRBV7-2 NA 15
CATSDRVDSPLHF TGTGCCACTTCAGACAGGGTTGATTCACCCCTCCACTTT TRBD1 TRBJ1-6 TRBV19 NA 13
CASSLPGYGYTF TGTGCCAGCAGTTTGCCAGGGTATGGCTACACCTTC NA TRBJ1-2 TRBV28 NA 12
CASSATGGLGNQPQHF TGTGCCAGCAGTGCTACGGGGGGGCTGGGCAATCAGCCCCAGCATTTT NA TRBJ1-5 TRBV6-6 NA 16
CASKTSGSKEYF TGTGCCAGCAAAACTAGCGGGAGTAAGGAGTACTTC TRBD2 TRBJ2-7 TRBV28 NA 12
CASSPGGGNQPQHF TGTGCCAGCAGCCCTGGCGGTGGCAATCAGCCCCAGCATTTT NA TRBJ1-5 TRBV11-3 NA 14
CASSRLAGGSETQYF TGTGCCAGCAGCCGACTAGCGGGGGGTTCAGAGACCCAGTACTTC TRBD2 TRBJ2-5 TRBV6-5 NA 15
CAWGQGAYYEQYF TGTGCCTGGGGACAGGGGGCTTACTACGAGCAGTACTTC TRBD1 TRBJ2-7 TRBV30 NA 13
CASSPPGREGRKAQYF TGCGCCAGCAGCCCTCCGGGGCGGGAGGGCCGAAAGGCGCAGTATTTT TRBD2 TRBJ2-3 TRBV5-1 NA 16
CASSVFPGDYGYTF TGTGCCAGCAGCGTTTTCCCCGGGGACTATGGCTACACCTTC NA TRBJ1-2 TRBV9 NA 14
CASTLGQGRNEKLFF TGTGCCAGCACCTTGGGACAGGGCCGTAATGAAAAACTGTTTTTT TRBD1 TRBJ1-4 TRBV6-4 NA 15
CATKGDYYYEQYF TGTGCCACCAAAGGGGACTATTACTACGAGCAGTACTTC TRBD2 TRBJ2-7 TRBV15 few 13
CASMRVAGAGELFF TGTGCCAGCATGAGGGTAGCGGGGGCCGGGGAGCTGTTTTTT TRBD2 TRBJ2-2 TRBV6-5 few 14
CATTSGTGPSREQYF TGTGCCACCACGTCCGGGACAGGGCCGAGTCGGGAGCAGTACTTC TRBD1 TRBJ2-7 TRBV18 NA 15
CATSRVISGGYYEQYF TGTGCCACCAGCAGAGTTATTAGCGGGGGTTACTACGAGCAGTACTTC TRBD2 TRBJ2-7 TRBV15 NA 16
CASSPPGLVNNEQFF TGTGCCAGCTCACCACCGGGACTAGTAAACAATGAGCAGTTCTTC TRBD2 TRBJ2-1 TRBV18 NA 15
CASRPGAGNTEAFF TGCGCCAGCAGGCCAGGGGCAGGGAACACTGAAGCTTTCTTT NA TRBJ1-1 TRBV5-1 once 14
CASSSDRVSNQPQHF TGTGCCAGTAGTTCGGACAGGGTATCAAATCAGCCCCAGCATTTT TRBD1 TRBJ1-5 TRBV19 NA 15
CASSRALTGIVGNTIYF TGCGCCAGCAGCCGGGCACTGACAGGGATTGTTGGAAACACCATATATTTT TRBD1 TRBJ1-3 TRBV4-3 NA 17
CASSLNAGGNSDTQYF TGTGCCAGCAGCTTAAATGCGGGGGGGAACTCAGATACGCAGTATTTT TRBD2 TRBJ2-3 TRBV7-9 NA 16
CASSGRRGEDTQYF TGTGCCAGCAGCGGACGACGGGGGGAAGATACGCAGTATTTT TRBD2 TRBJ2-3 TRBV9 few 14
CASSIRQGFMMNTEAFF TGTGCCAGCAGCATCAGACAGGGGTTTATGATGAACACTGAAGCTTTCTTT NA TRBJ1-1 TRBV21-1 NA 17
CASSLVAGQTSFF TGTGCCAGCAGCTTAGTGGCAGGGCAGACGTCTTTCTTT NA TRBJ1-1 TRBV7-9 NA 13
CASSPLGVPYEQYF TGTGCCAGCAGCCCCTTAGGGGTCCCCTACGAGCAGTACTTC NA TRBJ2-7 TRBV25-1 once 14
CASSLARTGSNEKLFF TGTGCCAGCAGCTTAGCAAGGACAGGAAGTAATGAAAAACTGTTTTTT TRBD1 TRBJ1-4 TRBV7-2 NA 16
CASSLGGTGTEYF TGTGCCAGCAGCTTAGGGGGGACAGGGACGGAGTACTTC TRBD1 TRBJ2-4 TRBV7-9 NA 13
CASRLRGQGKDEAFF TGTGCCAGCAGGTTAAGGGGACAGGGGAAAGATGAAGCTTTCTTT TRBD1 TRBJ1-1 TRBV7-3 NA 15
CASSLVGTGALNQPQHF TGTGCCAGCAGCTTAGTGGGGACAGGGGCCCTTAATCAGCCCCAGCATTTT TRBD1 TRBJ1-5 TRBV7-2 NA 17